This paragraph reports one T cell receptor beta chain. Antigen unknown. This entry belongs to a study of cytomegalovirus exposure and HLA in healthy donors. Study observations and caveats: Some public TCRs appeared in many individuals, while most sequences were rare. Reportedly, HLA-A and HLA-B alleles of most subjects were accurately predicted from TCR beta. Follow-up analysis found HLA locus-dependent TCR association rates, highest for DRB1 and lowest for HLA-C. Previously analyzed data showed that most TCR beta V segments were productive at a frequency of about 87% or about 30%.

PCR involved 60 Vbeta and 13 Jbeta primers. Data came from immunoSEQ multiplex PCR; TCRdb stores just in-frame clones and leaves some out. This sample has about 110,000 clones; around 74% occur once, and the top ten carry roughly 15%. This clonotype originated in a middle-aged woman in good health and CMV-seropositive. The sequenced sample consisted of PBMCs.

The CDR3 region is CASMSGGAPGANVLTF. The CDR3 DNA is TGTGCCAGTATGAGCGGGGGGGCCCCTGGGGCCAACGTCCTGACTTTC. The chain recombines TRBV19 with TRBJ2-6; 10 positions agree with TRBD2. Germline lookup yields CDR1 LNHDA and CDR2 SQIVND (reference sequence). This CDR3 contains 16 residues. With V trimmed by 7 bases and J by 2 bases, 5 bases remained unmatched.